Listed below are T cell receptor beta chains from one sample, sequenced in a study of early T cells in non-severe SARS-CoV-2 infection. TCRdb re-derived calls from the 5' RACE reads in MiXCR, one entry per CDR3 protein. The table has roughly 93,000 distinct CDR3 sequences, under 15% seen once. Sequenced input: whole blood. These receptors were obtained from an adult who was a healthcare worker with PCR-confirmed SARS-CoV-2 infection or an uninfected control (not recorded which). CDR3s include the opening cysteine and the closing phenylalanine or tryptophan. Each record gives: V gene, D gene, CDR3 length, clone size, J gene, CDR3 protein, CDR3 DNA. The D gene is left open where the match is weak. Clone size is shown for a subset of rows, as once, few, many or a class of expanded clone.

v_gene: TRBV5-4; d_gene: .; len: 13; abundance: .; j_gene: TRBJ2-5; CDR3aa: CASSRSDVETQYF; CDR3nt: TGTGCCAGCAGCCGAAGCGATGTTGAGACCCAGTACTTC
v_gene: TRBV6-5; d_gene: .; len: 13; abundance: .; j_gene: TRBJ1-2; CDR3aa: CASSGGMGYGYTF; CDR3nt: TGTGCCAGCAGTGGCGGTATGGGCTATGGCTACACCTTC
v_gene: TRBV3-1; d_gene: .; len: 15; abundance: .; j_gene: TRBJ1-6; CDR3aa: CASSPQVGFFSPLHF; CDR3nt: TGTGCCAGCAGCCCCCAGGTGGGGTTCTTTTCACCCCTCCACTTT
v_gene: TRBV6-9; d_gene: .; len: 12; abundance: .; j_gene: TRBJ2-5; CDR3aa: CASVKRKGTQYF; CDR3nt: TGTGCCAGCGTCAAACGGAAGGGGACCCAGTACTTC
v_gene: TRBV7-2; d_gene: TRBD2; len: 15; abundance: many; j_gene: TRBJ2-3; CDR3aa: CASSFISGAADTQYF; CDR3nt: TGTGCCAGCAGCTTTATTAGCGGGGCGGCAGATACGCAGTATTTT
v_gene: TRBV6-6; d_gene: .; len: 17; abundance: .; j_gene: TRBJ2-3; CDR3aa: CASSYPSGGLSTDTQYF; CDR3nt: TGTGCCAGCAGTTACCCATCGGGGGGCCTGAGCACAGATACGCAGTATTTT
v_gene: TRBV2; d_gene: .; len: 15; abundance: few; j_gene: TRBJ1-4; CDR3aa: CASKDSGAQGEKLFF; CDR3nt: TGTGCCAGCAAAGATTCGGGGGCGCAGGGGGAAAAACTGTTTTTT
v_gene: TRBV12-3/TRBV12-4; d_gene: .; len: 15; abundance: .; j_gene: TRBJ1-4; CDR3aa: CASRSRGATNEKLFF; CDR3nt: TGTGCCAGCAGATCCCGTGGGGCAACTAATGAAAAACTGTTTTTT
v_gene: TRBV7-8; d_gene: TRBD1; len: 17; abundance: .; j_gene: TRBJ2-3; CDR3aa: CASSLVGTGGPTDTQYF; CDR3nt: TGTGCCAGCAGCTTAGTGGGGACAGGGGGCCCCACAGATACGCAGTATTTT
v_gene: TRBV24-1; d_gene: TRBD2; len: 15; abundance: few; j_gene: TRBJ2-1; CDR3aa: CATSDLVSSGNEQFF; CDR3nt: TGTGCCACCAGTGATTTAGTCTCTAGCGGCAATGAGCAGTTCTTC
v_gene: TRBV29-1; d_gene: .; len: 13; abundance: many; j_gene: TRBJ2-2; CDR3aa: CSVDGDFTGELFF; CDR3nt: TGCAGCGTTGACGGAGACTTCACCGGGGAGCTGTTTTTT
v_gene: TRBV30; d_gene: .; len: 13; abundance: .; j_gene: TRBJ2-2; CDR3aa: CAWSVWGSGELFF; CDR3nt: TGTGCCTGGAGTGTATGGGGGTCCGGGGAGCTGTTTTTT
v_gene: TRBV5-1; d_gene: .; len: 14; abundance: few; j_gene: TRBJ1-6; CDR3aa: CASSLANGNSPLHF; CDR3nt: TGCGCCAGCAGCTTGGCCAACGGGAATTCACCCCTCCACTTT
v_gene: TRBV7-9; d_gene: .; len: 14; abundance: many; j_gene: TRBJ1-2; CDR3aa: CASSLEVANYGYTF; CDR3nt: TGTGCCAGCAGCTTAGAAGTAGCTAACTATGGCTACACCTTC
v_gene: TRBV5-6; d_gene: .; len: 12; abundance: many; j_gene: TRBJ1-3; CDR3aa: CASSLLAHTIYF; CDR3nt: TGTGCCAGCAGCTTGTTGGCGCACACCATATATTTT
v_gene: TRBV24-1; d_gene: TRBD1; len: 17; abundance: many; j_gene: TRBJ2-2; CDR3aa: CATSDHINRGHAGELFF; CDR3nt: TGTGCCACCAGTGATCACATCAACAGGGGGCATGCCGGGGAGCTGTTTTTT
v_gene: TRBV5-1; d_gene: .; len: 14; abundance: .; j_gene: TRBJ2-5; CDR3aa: CASTRGATKETQYF; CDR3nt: TGCGCCAGCACTCGGGGGGCTACAAAAGAGACCCAGTACTTC
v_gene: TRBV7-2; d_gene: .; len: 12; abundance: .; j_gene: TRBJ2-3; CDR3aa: CASSSTGGVQYF; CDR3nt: TGTGCCAGCAGCTCGACGGGTGGGGTTCAGTATTTT
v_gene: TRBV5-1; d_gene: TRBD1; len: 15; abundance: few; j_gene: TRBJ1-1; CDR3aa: CASSGQGVGSTEAFF; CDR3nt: TGCGCCAGCAGCGGACAGGGAGTCGGAAGCACTGAAGCTTTCTTT
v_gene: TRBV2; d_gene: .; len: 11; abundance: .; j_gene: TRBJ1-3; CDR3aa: CASSGGNTIYF; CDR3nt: TGTGCCAGCAGTGGTGGAAACACCATATATTTT
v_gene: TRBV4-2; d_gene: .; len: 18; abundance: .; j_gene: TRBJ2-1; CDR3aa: CASSQVVTGGYSYNEQFF; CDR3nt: TGTGCCAGCAGCCAAGTGGTCACGGGGGGCTACTCCTACAATGAGCAGTTCTTC
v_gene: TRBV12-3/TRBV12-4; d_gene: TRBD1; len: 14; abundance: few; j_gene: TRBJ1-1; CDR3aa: CASSWDRDVTEAFF; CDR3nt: TGTGCCAGCAGTTGGGACAGGGACGTCACTGAAGCTTTCTTT
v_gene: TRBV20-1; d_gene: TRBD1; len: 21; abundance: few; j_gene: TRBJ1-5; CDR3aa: CSARDNLPRTGGILSNQPQHF; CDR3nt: TGCAGTGCTAGAGATAACCTTCCCCGGACAGGGGGCATTCTTAGCAATCAGCCCCAGCATTTT
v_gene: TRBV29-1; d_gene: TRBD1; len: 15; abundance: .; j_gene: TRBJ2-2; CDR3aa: CSARRGQGGTGELFF; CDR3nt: TGCAGCGCCCGACGGGGACAGGGGGGCACCGGGGAGCTGTTTTTT
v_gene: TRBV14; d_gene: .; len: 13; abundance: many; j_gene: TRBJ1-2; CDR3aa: CASSLTPRYGYTF; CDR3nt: TGTGCCAGCAGCCTGACCCCCCGATATGGCTACACCTTC
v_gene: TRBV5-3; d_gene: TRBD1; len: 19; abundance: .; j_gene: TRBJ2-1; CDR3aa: CARSLAFPEGASEMIEQFF; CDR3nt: TGTGCCAGAAGCTTGGCATTTCCCGAGGGGGCATCCGAAATGATTGAGCAGTTCTTC
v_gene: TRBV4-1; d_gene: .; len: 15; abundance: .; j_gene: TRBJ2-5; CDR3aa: CASSQIRRLQETQYF; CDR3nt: TGCGCCAGCAGCCAGATCCGACGGCTCCAAGAGACCCAGTACTTC
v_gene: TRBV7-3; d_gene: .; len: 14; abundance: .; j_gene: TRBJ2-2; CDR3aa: CASSLDRGTGELFF; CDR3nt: TGTGCCAGCAGCCTAGACAGAGGCACCGGGGAGCTGTTTTTT
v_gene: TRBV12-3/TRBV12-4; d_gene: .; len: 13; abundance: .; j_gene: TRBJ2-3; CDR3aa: CASSLGPGNTQYF; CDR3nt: TGTGCCAGCAGTTTGGGTCCTGGTAATACGCAGTATTTT
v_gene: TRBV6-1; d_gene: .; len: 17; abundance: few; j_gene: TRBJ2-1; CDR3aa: CASSEHSRGDWYNEQFF; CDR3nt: TGTGCCAGCAGTGAACACTCGAGGGGGGATTGGTACAATGAGCAGTTCTTC
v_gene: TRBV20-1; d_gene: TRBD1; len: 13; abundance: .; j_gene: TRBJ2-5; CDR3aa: CSASPGQGITQYF; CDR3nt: TGCAGTGCTAGTCCGGGACAGGGGATAACCCAGTACTTC
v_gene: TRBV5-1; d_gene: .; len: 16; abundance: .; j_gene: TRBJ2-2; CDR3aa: CASSLGGTPGIGELFF; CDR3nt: TGCGCCAGCAGCTTGGGTGGCACCCCGGGTATCGGGGAGCTGTTTTTT
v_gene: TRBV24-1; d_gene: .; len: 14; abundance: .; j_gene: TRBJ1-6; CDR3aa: CATRAAGTNSPLHF; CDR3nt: TGTGCCACCAGGGCGGCAGGTACTAATTCACCCCTCCACTTT
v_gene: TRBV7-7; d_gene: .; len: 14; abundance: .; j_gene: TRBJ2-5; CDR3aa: CASSDNPEQETQYF; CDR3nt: TGTGCCAGCAGCGACAACCCTGAACAAGAGACCCAGTACTTC
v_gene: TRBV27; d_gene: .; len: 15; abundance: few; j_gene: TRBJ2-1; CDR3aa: CASSFSISSYNEQFF; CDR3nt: TGTGCCAGCAGTTTTTCTATAAGCTCCTACAATGAGCAGTTCTTC
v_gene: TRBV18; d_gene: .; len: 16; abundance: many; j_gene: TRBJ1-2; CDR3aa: CASSPGTTGANYGYTF; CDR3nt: TGTGCCAGCTCACCAGGAACGACAGGTGCTAACTATGGCTACACCTTC
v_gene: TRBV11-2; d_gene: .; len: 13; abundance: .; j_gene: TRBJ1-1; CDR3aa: CASSLARKSEAFF; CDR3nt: TGTGCCAGCAGCTTAGCCAGGAAGAGCGAAGCTTTCTTT
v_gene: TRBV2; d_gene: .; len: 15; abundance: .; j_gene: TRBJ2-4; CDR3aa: CASRGTGVGENIQYF; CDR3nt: TGTGCCAGCAGGGGAACGGGGGTGGGCGAAAACATTCAGTACTTC
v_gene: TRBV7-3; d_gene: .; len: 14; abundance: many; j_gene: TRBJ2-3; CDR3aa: CASSSMDSTDTQYF; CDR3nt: TGTGCCAGCAGCTCCATGGACAGCACAGATACGCAGTATTTT
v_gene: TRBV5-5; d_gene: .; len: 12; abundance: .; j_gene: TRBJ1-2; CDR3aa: CASSLPPYGYTF; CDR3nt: TGTGCCAGCAGCTTGCCCCCCTATGGCTACACCTTC
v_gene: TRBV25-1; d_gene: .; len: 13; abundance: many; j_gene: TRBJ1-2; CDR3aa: CASKAGRGYGYTF; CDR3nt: TGTGCCAGCAAGGCAGGGAGAGGCTATGGCTACACCTTC
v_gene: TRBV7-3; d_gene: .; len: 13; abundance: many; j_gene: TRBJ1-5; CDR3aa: CASSLDGNQPQHF; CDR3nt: TGTGCCAGCAGCTTAGATGGGAATCAGCCCCAGCATTTT
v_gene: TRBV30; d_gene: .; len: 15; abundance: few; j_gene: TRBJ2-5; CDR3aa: CAWSPLRGLRGTQYF; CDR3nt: TGTGCCTGGAGTCCACTCCGGGGCCTCAGGGGGACCCAGTACTTC
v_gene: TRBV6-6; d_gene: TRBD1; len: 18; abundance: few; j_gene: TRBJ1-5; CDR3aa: CASSRDATGGAAGQPQHF; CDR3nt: TGTGCCAGCAGCCGAGATGCAACAGGGGGCGCGGCAGGACAGCCCCAGCATTTT
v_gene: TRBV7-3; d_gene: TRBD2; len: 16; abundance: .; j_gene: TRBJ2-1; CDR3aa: CASSPRPGTSGEEQFF; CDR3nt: TGTGCCAGCAGCCCACGTCCCGGGACTAGCGGGGAGGAGCAGTTCTTC
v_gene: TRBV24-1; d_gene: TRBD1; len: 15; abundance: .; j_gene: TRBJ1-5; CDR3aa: CATSDTGTGDQPQHF; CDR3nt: TGTGCCACCAGTGATACCGGGACAGGGGATCAGCCCCAGCATTTT
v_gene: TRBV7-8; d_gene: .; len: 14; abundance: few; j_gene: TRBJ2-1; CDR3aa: CASSLGRYYNEQFF; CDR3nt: TGTGCCAGCAGCTTAGGGCGGTACTACAATGAGCAGTTCTTC
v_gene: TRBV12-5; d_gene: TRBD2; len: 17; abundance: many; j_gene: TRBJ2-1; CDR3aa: CASGLMVAGQVGIEQFF; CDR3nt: TGTGCTAGTGGTTTGATGGTAGCGGGGCAAGTTGGTATTGAGCAGTTCTTC
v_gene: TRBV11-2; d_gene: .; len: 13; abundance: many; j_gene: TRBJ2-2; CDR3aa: CATTQPGAGELFF; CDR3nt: TGTGCCACGACGCAACCAGGGGCTGGGGAGCTGTTTTTT
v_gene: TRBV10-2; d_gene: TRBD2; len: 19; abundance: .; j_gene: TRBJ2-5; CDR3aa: CASSEVGTSGGSLQETQYF; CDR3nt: TGCGCCAGCAGTGAGGTCGGGACTAGCGGGGGGTCCTTACAAGAGACCCAGTACTTC
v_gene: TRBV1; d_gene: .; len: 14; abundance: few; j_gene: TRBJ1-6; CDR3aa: CTSGKGLNNSPLHF; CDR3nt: TGCACCAGCGGAAAGGGACTGAATAATTCACCCCTCCACTTT
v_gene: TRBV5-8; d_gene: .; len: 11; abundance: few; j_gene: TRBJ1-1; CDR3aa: CASRRNTEAFF; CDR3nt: TGTGCCAGCAGAAGGAACACTGAAGCTTTCTTT
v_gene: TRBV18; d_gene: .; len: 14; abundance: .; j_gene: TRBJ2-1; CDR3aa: CASSPGTQNNEQFF; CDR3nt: TGTGCCAGCTCACCTGGGACTCAAAACAATGAGCAGTTCTTC
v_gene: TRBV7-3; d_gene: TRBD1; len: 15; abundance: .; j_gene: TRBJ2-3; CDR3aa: CASSSGQGLRDTQYF; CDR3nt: TGTGCCAGCAGCTCGGGACAGGGGTTACGAGATACGCAGTATTTT
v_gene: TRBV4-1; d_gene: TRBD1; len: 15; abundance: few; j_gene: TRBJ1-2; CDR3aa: CASSQEGTVPYGYTF; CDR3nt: TGCGCCAGCAGCCAAGAGGGGACAGTTCCCTATGGCTACACCTTC
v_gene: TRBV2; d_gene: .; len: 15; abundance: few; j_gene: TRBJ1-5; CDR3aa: CASSALGVNNQPQHF; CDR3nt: TGTGCCAGCAGCGCCCTGGGGGTCAACAATCAGCCCCAGCATTTT
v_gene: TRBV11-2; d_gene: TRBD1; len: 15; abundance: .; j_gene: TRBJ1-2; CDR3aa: CASSLGQSPNYGYTF; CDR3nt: TGTGCCAGCAGCTTGGGACAGTCTCCTAACTATGGCTACACCTTC